The 21 T cell receptor beta chains in this list originate from one sample, sequenced in a study of control samples from healthy donors and cancer patients. TCRdb's table, derived via immunoSEQ multiplex PCR, lists solely in-frame clones and lacks some. This sample carries 75,000 to 100,000 clones, just over 85% of them seen once, and the ten largest clones take roughly 15%. The sample consisted of blood. The receptors were sampled from a man between 25 and 39 years old in good health.

The chain couples TRBV4-1 to TRBJ1-3, with D unresolved. The CDR3 is made up of 11 amino acids. Looked up from germline, CDR1 is MGHRA and CDR2 is YSYEKL. Trimming cost V 4 bases and J 5 bases, with 3 bases left between them. This CDR3 is CASSLRNTIYF. DNA for the CDR3: TGCGCCAGCAGCCTCCGAAACACCATATATTTT.

V usage is TRBV6-1 and J usage is TRBJ2-5; D might be TRBD2 (7 bases). Looked up from germline, CDR1 is MNHNS and CDR2 is SASEGT. Deletions cut 4 bases from V and 2 bases from J, with 17 bases between. The CDR3 extends over 16 amino acids. The CDR3 bases are TGTGCCAGCAGTGTAGGGGGGGATTATAGTCAAGAGACCCAGTACTTC. Its translation: CASSVGGDYSQETQYF.

This clone was counted only a few times. The chain combines TRBV18 with TRBJ2-7; 11 bases fit TRBD2. The CDR3 contains 18 residues. J gave up 3 bases and V 6 bases, and 16 bases lay outside the gene matches. Per germline, CDR1 KGHSH and CDR2 LQKENI. The CDR3 coding sequence is TGTGCCAGCTCCCCCATCGGGATAGCGGGAGGGCCGTACTACGAGCAGTACTTC. Protein product: CASSPIGIAGGPYYEQYF.

This clone was observed once. The rearrangement uses TRBV2 and TRBJ1-2; perhaps TRBD1 as D (6 bases). Per germline, CDR1 SNHLY and CDR2 FYNNEI. The CDR3 spans 16 residues. Trimming removed 4 bases at V and 5 bases at J, with 20 bases between. The CDR3 loop is CASSGTESGMVYGYTF. In nucleotides, the CDR3 is TGTGCCAGCAGTGGGACAGAGTCGGGAATGGTGTATGGCTACACCTTC.

The genes are TRBV3-1 (or the pseudogene TRBV3-2) and TRBJ1-4; D is undetermined. V was clipped by 4 bases and J by 3 bases, with 9 bases between them. Germline assignment: CDR1 LGHDT and CDR2 YNNKEL (reference sequence). CDR3 size: 14 residues. CDR3 nucleotides: TGTGCCAGCAGCCTCGGGCTCTCTAATGAAAAACTGTTTTTT. Translating it yields CASSLGLSNEKLFF.

This chain links TRBV12-5 with TRBJ2-3; D might be TRBD1 or TRBD2, each matching 5 bases. Trimming pared 2 bases from V and 1 base from J, leaving 19 bases between. CDR3 length: 18 amino acids. CDR1 LGHNT and CDR2 FRNRAP come from the germline V gene. CDR3 bases: TGTGCTAGTGGTTTGACAAGGGACGGGGATCTTCGCACAGATACGCAGTATTTT. It codes for CASGLTRDGDLRTDTQYF.

Only one count was recorded for this clone. The chain links TRBV12-3 or TRBV12-4 to TRBJ2-5, with D perhaps matching TRBD1 (6 bases). The CDR3 has 12 amino acids. V was trimmed by 9 bases and J by 1 base, leaving 9 bases between them. In nucleotides, the CDR3 is TGTGCCAGTCGGGACATCCAAGAGACCCAGTACTTC. Translated: CASRDIQETQYF.

CDR3 sequence reads: CAWSVGGGNQPQHF. Written as DNA, the CDR3 is TGTGCCTGGAGTGTCGGAGGGGGAAATCAGCCCCAGCATTTT. The chain employs TRBV30 and TRBJ1-5; possibly TRBD1 for D (6 bases). CDR3 length: 14 amino acids. The germline V gene has CDR1 GTSNPN and CDR2 SVGIG (reference sequence). The V end lost 0 bases, the J end lost 4 bases, and 10 bases lay between the germline ends.

V is TRBV25-1 and J is TRBJ2-1; D might be TRBD2 (6 bases). Germline CDR1 is MGHDK and CDR2 is SYGVNS. This CDR3 spans 18 amino acids. Trimming removed 0 bases from V and 0 bases from J, with 15 bases in between. DNA of the CDR3: TGTGCCAGCAGTGAATATAGGCGCGGGGTGAGCTCCTACAATGAGCAGTTCTTC. This gives the protein CASSEYRRGVSSYNEQFF.

The chain joins TRBV19 to TRBJ2-7; 9 positions agree with TRBD2. Losses at the gene ends were 5 bases for V and 6 bases for J; bases not matched to a gene: 11. Germline CDR1 reads LNHDA; CDR2 reads SQIVND (reference sequence). The CDR3 consists of 15 residues. The CDR3 is CASSPSGTSPLEQYF. CDR3 nucleotides: TGTGCCAGTAGTCCTTCCGGGACTAGCCCTCTCGAGCAGTACTTC.

This clone was counted a few times. V and J are TRBV19 and TRBJ1-1, with 9 nucleotides matching TRBD1. The CDR3 is made up of 13 amino acids. The trim removed 7 bases at V and 1 base at J, leaving 1 base unmatched. CDR1 is LNHDA and CDR2 is SQIVND in the germline V gene (reference sequence). CDR3: CASKDRGNTEAFF. CDR3 DNA: TGTGCCAGTAAGGACAGGGGGAACACTGAAGCTTTCTTT.

This clone was detected only a few times. The V gene is TRBV19, the J gene TRBJ1-5; D is perhaps TRBD1 (6 bases). With 8 bases removed from V and 2 bases from J, the gap between germline ends came to 25 bases. CDR1 and CDR2 from the germline V gene are LNHDA and SQIVND (reference sequence). There are 18 residues in the CDR3. The CDR3: CASAKTGTNQWGNQPQHF. DNA of the CDR3: TGTGCCAGTGCCAAGACAGGCACCAACCAATGGGGCAATCAGCCCCAGCATTTT.

The table lists this clone with a count of one. The V call is TRBV7-9, the J call TRBJ1-4; weak D call: TRBD1 (6 bases). The CDR3 extends over 15 amino acids. Trimming stripped 8 bases from V and 4 bases from J, with 17 bases between. Germline CDR1 reads SEHNR; CDR2 reads FQNEAQ (reference sequence). The CDR3 sequence: CASPPAGQLNEKLFF. DNA of the CDR3: TGTGCCAGCCCCCCCGCGGGACAACTTAATGAAAAACTGTTTTTT.

The CDR3 spells CASSAQGAQGANVLTF. The DNA for the CDR3 is TGTGCCAGCAGCGCACAGGGGGCGCAAGGGGCCAACGTCCTGACTTTC. The gene calls are TRBV9 and TRBJ2-6; 9 nucleotides line up with TRBD1. The CDR3 extends over 16 amino acids. Losses at the gene ends were 3 bases for V and 4 bases for J; bases not matched to a gene: 5. CDR1 SGDLS and CDR2 YYNGEE come from the germline V gene.

The chain is built from TRBV9 and TRBJ1-2, with D possibly being TRBD1 (6 bases). The length of the CDR3 is 19 residues. V was cut by 2 bases and J by 1 base, with 24 bases left in between. The germline CDR1 and CDR2 sequences are SGDLS and YYNGEE. Here the CDR3 DNA reads TGTGCCAGCAGCGTCGAAAAGAGGGGGGGACAAATAATTAACTATGGCTACACCTTC. This codes for CASSVEKRGGQIINYGYTF.

The gene calls are TRBV27 and TRBJ2-7, with D tentatively TRBD1 or TRBD2 (5 bases each). The CDR3 has 12 residues. Germline CDR1 reads MNHEY; CDR2 reads SMNVEV (reference sequence). V lost 5 bases, J lost 7 bases, and 12 bases lay in between. The CDR3 nucleotides are TGTGCCAGCAGTAAAGGGACGGGAGAGCAGTACTTC. It codes for CASSKGTGEQYF.

This chain connects TRBV7-3 to TRBJ2-2; a possible D gene is TRBD2 (6 bases). The CDR3 is 17 amino acids. V lost 2 bases, J lost 3 bases, and 16 bases lay in between. CDR1 and CDR2 (germline): SGHTA, FQGTGA. Here the CDR3 reads CASSLSGGAADTGELFF. In DNA form, the CDR3 reads TGTGCCAGCAGCTTATCTGGCGGGGCAGCAGACACCGGGGAGCTGTTTTTT.

The DNA for the CDR3 is TGTGCCAGCAAGCCTCTCCAGGGGGCCTACACCATATATTTT. Protein product: CASKPLQGAYTIYF. The V and J genes are TRBV27 and TRBJ1-3, with 8 bases identical to TRBD1. After removal of 7 bases from V and 8 bases from J, the junction contained 10 bases not matched to a gene. The CDR3 has 14 residues. CDR1 MNHEY and CDR2 SMNVEV come from the germline V gene (reference sequence).

The V gene is TRBV30, the J gene TRBJ2-1, with D maybe TRBD1 (5 bases). V dropped 0 bases and J dropped 12 bases, with 15 bases sitting between them. This CDR3 is 13 amino acids long. From germline, CDR1 is GTSNPN and CDR2 SVGIG (reference sequence). The CDR3 bases are TGTGCCTGGAGTGTACCGGACATTTTTCGGCAGTTCTTC. Encoded protein: CAWSVPDIFRQFF.

The rearrangement joins TRBV28 to TRBJ2-5, with TRBD2 as a possible D gene (7 bases). The CDR3 contains 14 residues. The ends were cut back, 3 bases at V and 3 bases at J, with 11 bases in the middle. Looked up from germline, CDR1 is MDHEN and CDR2 is SYDVKM. CDR3 in DNA: TGTGCCAGCAGTTTCTGGGGGGGCGAAGAGACCCAGTACTTC. Translation: CASSFWGGEETQYF.

The chain combines TRBV5-1 with TRBJ1-2; 9 bases fit TRBD1. Trimming removed 3 bases from V and 3 bases from J; junction bases left unmatched: 9. CDR1 and CDR2 (germline): SGHRS, YFSETQ. This CDR3 has 16 residues. The CDR3 coding sequence is TGCGCCAGCAGCTATCTGGCGGACAGGGGAGACTATGGCTACACCTTC. Its protein is CASSYLADRGDYGYTF.